Shown below are 3 T cell receptor beta chains from a single sample sequenced in a study of shared clonotypes between healthy human individuals. TCRdb's table, derived via immunoSEQ multiplex PCR, lists solely in-frame clones and lacks some. The sample holds about 2.3 million clones, approximately 95% seen once. Sequencing was carried out using naive CD4+ T cells from PBMCs. The subset denotes: CD45RA+ positively selected. The receptors originated from a man in his late teens or twenties in good health. Some clones in this sample may be carry-over from other donors' samples.

In the case of this clone: This same CDR3 is encoded by further DNA sequences in the sample. This chain uses TRBV6-5 with TRBJ2-7, with D perhaps TRBD1 or TRBD2 (5 bases each). Per germline, CDR1 MNHEY and CDR2 SVGAGI. The V end was cut by 4 bases, the J end by 1 base, with 11 bases between. The CDR3 has 14 residues. CDR3: CASSSRDGSYEQYF. In nucleotides, the CDR3 is TGTGCCAGCAGTTCCCGGGACGGGTCCTACGAGCAGTACTTC.

This clone was recorded once. The chain recombines TRBV23-1 with TRBJ2-4, with a weak D call TRBD1 (6 bases). TRBV23-1 carries the ORF label, with uncertain function. The germline V and J ends were trimmed by 6 bases and 1 base, with 16 bases remaining between them. The CDR3 spans 16 residues. The chain's CDR3 is CASRRAGASAKNIQYF. The CDR3 bases are TGCGCCAGCAGAAGGGCAGGGGCTTCGGCCAAAAACATTCAGTACTTC.

The gene calls are TRBV7-9 and TRBJ1-1; maybe TRBD1 (6 bases). The ends were cut back, 6 bases at V and 4 bases at J, with 18 bases in the middle. Per germline, CDR1 SEHNR and CDR2 FQNEAQ (reference sequence). The length of the CDR3 is 15 residues. The CDR3 bases are TGTGCCAGCAGAAGAGTGGGGGGCGAGGGCACTGAAGCTTTCTTT. This codes for CASRRVGGEGTEAFF.